The next 30 T cell receptor beta chains were all read from a single sample in a study of blood T cell repertoires in COVID-19. Here immunoSEQ multiplex PCR was the method, and the copy in TCRdb shows in-frame clones only, minus some. There are approximately 200,000 clones in the sample; over 80% occur only once, and about a tenth lies in the top ten. Sequenced material: PBMCs or T cells enriched from blood (not recorded which). The receptors were sampled from a man aged 18 to 29 with acute COVID-19.

CDR3 coding DNA: TGCAGCGTAAGGCCTCGACAGGGGGAGTGGGGTATGAACACTGAAGCTTTCTTT. Translated: CSVRPRQGEWGMNTEAFF. V gene TRBV29-1 combines with J gene TRBJ1-1, with 9 bases identical to TRBD1. Germline assignment: CDR1 SQVTM and CDR2 ANQGSEA. Germline trimming cut 6 bases from V and 0 bases from J; bases unmatched to any gene: 17. This CDR3 has 18 residues.

V is TRBV5-1 and J is TRBJ2-5; either TRBD1 or TRBD2 may supply D (6 bases each). V was trimmed by 4 bases and J by 2 bases, leaving 15 bases between them. CDR1 is SGHRS, CDR2 YFSETQ, per germline. CDR3 size: 15 residues. CDR3 in amino acids: CASSLGAGWQETQYF. CDR3 sequence (DNA): TGCGCCAGCAGCCTGGGGGCGGGGTGGCAAGAGACCCAGTACTTC.

The chain is built from TRBV4-1 and TRBJ2-7, with 13 bases that match TRBD2. CDR3 length: 14 residues. J gave up 7 bases and V 9 bases, and 9 bases lay outside the gene matches. Per the germline V gene, CDR1 is MGHRA and CDR2 is YSYEKL. Here the CDR3 DNA reads TGCGCCAGTGCCTGGACTAGCGGGAGTGGGGAGCAGTACTTC. It encodes CASAWTSGSGEQYF.

The V call is TRBV7-2, the J call TRBJ2-7; 8 positions match TRBD2. The CDR3 consists of 16 residues. The V gene's germline CDR1 is SGHTA and CDR2 FQGNSA. V lost 5 bases, J lost 1 base, and 10 bases stayed unmatched. The CDR3 DNA sequence: TGTGCCAGCAGCCCTTCGGGGCGGGGGGCATCCTACGAGCAGTACTTC. Amino acids: CASSPSGRGASYEQYF. Complete variable domain (other parts from reference TRBV7-2 and TRBJ2-7): GAGVSQSPSNKVTEKGKDVELRCDPISGHTALYWYRQSLGQGLEFLIYFQGNSAPDKSGLPSDRFSAERTGGSVSTLTIQRTQQEDSAVYLCASSPSGRGASYEQYFGPGTRLTVT.

The rearrangement joins TRBV10-1 to TRBJ1-2; D possibly corresponds to TRBD1 (5 bases). The CDR3 loop spans 13 amino acids. V shed 0 bases and J shed 8 bases, with 10 bases lying between them. The germline V gene has CDR1 WNHNN and CDR2 SYGVQD (reference sequence). The CDR3 here is CASSESEGRGYTF. DNA for the CDR3: TGCGCCAGCAGTGAGTCGGAGGGGCGCGGCTACACCTTC.

This chain uses TRBV27 with TRBJ2-1; D not resolved. V lost 4 bases to trimming and J lost 0 bases, with 19 bases between them. The CDR3 is made up of 18 amino acids. Looked up from germline, CDR1 is MNHEY and CDR2 is SMNVEV (reference sequence). This CDR3 is CASSSRVAARSSYNEQFF. The DNA of the CDR3 is TGTGCCAGCAGTTCCCGGGTCGCCGCTAGGAGCTCCTACAATGAGCAGTTCTTC.

The chain carries TRBV18 and TRBJ2-3; D possibly corresponds to TRBD2 (5 bases). Germline CDR1 and CDR2: KGHSH and LQKENI. This CDR3 is 14 amino acids long. V dropped 6 bases and J dropped 3 bases, with 13 bases sitting between them. The CDR3 region has the DNA TGTGCCAGCTCCCCCCCCGGGATTACAGATACGCAGTATTTT. It translates to CASSPPGITDTQYF.

The chain uses TRBV2 and TRBJ1-1; D is uncertain. The CDR3 spans 17 residues. Germline V gene lookup returns CDR1 SNHLY and CDR2 FYNNEI. V lost 5 bases and J 0 bases, leaving 19 bases between the germline ends. The DNA of the CDR3 is TGTGCCAGCAGTACCCCTAGTGCGCGCCGCATGAACACTGAAGCTTTCTTT. This sequence encodes CASSTPSARRMNTEAFF. Combining the CDR3 with reference TRBV2 and TRBJ1-1 gives the whole variable domain EPEVTQTPSHQVTQMGQEVILRCVPISNHLYFYWYRQILGQKVEFLVSFYNNEISEKSEIFDDQFSVERPDGSNFTLKIRSTKLEDSAMYFCASSTPSARRMNTEAFFGQGTRLTVV.

The chain joins TRBV12-3 or TRBV12-4 to TRBJ2-1, with a weak D call TRBD2 (5 bases). The V and J ends lost 6 bases and 9 bases respectively, with 15 bases between them. There are 13 residues in the CDR3. The CDR3 spells CASSLRGWGEQFF. For the CDR3, the DNA is TGTGCCAGCAGCCTCCGCGGGTGGGGTGAGCAGTTCTTC.

The rearrangement uses TRBV6-5 and TRBJ1-6; D perhaps matches TRBD1 (5 bases). Trimming cost V 4 bases and J 8 bases, with 9 bases left between them. The CDR3 loop spans 13 amino acids. The germline V gene encodes CDR1 MNHEY and CDR2 SVGAGI. CDR3 bases: TGTGCCAGCAGTTGGCAGGGCGATTCACCCCTCCACTTT. Its translation is CASSWQGDSPLHF.

Ten or more counts support this clone. The DNA for the CDR3 is TGTGCCAGCAGTGCGGGACTAGCGGGAGACGGGGAGACCCAGTACTTC. It encodes CASSAGLAGDGETQYF. This chain joins TRBV2 and TRBJ2-5; 14 bases agree with TRBD2. The CDR3 is made up of 16 amino acids. Germline lookup yields CDR1 SNHLY and CDR2 FYNNEI. The V gene end was trimmed by 4 bases and the J gene end by 5 bases; junction bases not matched to a gene: 6.

The chain employs TRBV2 and TRBJ2-5, with TRBD2 as a possible D gene (5 bases). V was shortened by 4 bases and J by 4 bases, with 19 bases between the two germline ends. CDR3 length: 16 amino acids. Per the germline V gene, CDR1 is SNHLY and CDR2 is FYNNEI. The CDR3 nucleotides read TGTGCCAGCAGTGGAATAGGGTCAGGTGAGGGAGAGACCCAGTACTTC. The encoded protein is CASSGIGSGEGETQYF.

This chain uses TRBV11-3 with TRBJ2-7; D gene uncertain. Trimming left V 1 base short and J 7 bases short, with 8 bases between. The CDR3 sequence is 12 residues long. The germline CDR1 and CDR2 sequences are SGHNT and YENEEA. This chain's CDR3 is CASSLAYGEQYF. CDR3 coding DNA: TGTGCCAGCAGCTTAGCGTACGGGGAGCAGTACTTC.

This clone was recorded once. This chain links TRBV7-2 with TRBJ2-7; 10 nucleotides line up with TRBD1. The CDR3 runs to 13 residues. J lost 6 bases, V lost 4 bases, and 3 bases had no gene match. Germline loops: CDR1 SGHTA, CDR2 FQGNSA. As DNA, the CDR3 is TGTGCCAGCAGCTCGGGACAGGGGCTCGAGCAGTACTTC. Its translation is CASSSGQGLEQYF.

This chain links TRBV7-9 with TRBJ2-5; 8 nucleotides agree with TRBD2. Germline trimming cut 5 bases from V and 4 bases from J; bases unmatched to any gene: 21. The germline V gene encodes CDR1 SEHNR and CDR2 FQNEAQ (reference sequence). CDR3 length: 19 residues. The CDR3 DNA sequence: TGTGCCAGCAGCCCACCATGGGGAGTTCCGGGACTAGTGTCAGAGACCCAGTACTTC. Amino acids: CASSPPWGVPGLVSETQYF.

This sequence joins TRBV19 and TRBJ1-1; 7 bases match TRBD1. In germline, CDR1 is LNHDA, CDR2 SQIVND (reference sequence). The CDR3 is 14 residues long. The V and J ends lost 6 bases and 0 bases, in that order; junction bases with no gene match: 4. CDR3: CASSRGTVNTEAFF. For the CDR3, the DNA is TGTGCCAGTAGCCGCGGGACAGTGAACACTGAAGCTTTCTTT.

The V call is TRBV28, the J call TRBJ1-1; a possible D gene is TRBD1 (6 bases). V dropped 5 bases and J dropped 9 bases, with 19 bases sitting between them. This CDR3 comprises 14 residues. Germline values: CDR1 MDHEN, CDR2 SYDVKM. Here the CDR3 reads CASSVGQPSSQAFF. The CDR3 coding sequence is TGTGCCAGCAGTGTCGGACAGCCCTCATCTCAAGCTTTCTTT. Together with reference TRBV28 and TRBJ1-1, the CDR3 gives the full variable domain: DVKVTQSSRYLVKRTGEKVFLECVQDMDHENMFWYRQDPGLGLRLIYFSYDVKMKEKGDIPEGYSVSREKKERFSLILESASTNQTSMYLCASSVGQPSSQAFFGQGTRLTVV.

The chain links TRBV27 to TRBJ1-2; a possible D gene is TRBD1 (6 bases). Between the trimmed V and J ends, which lost 5 bases and 5 bases, there was a span of 12 bases. In germline, CDR1 is MNHEY, CDR2 SMNVEV (reference sequence). The CDR3 spans 13 residues. CDR3 residues: CASSPQTGYGYTF. The CDR3 DNA sequence: TGTGCCAGCAGTCCCCAAACAGGGTATGGCTACACCTTC.

The chain is built from TRBV5-1 and TRBJ2-2; TRBD2 aligns across 8 bases. The CDR3 length is 15 residues. Germline CDR1 is SGHRS and CDR2 is YFSETQ. J was trimmed by 4 bases and V by 5 bases; bases with no gene match: 7. The CDR3 DNA is TGCGCCAGCAGAACAGCGGGAGTTGGCACCGGGGAGCTGTTTTTT. This encodes CASRTAGVGTGELFF.

The rearrangement joins TRBV27 to TRBJ1-1, with unresolved D. V dropped 6 bases and J dropped 4 bases, with 15 bases sitting between them. CDR3 size: 14 residues. CDR1 and CDR2 (germline): MNHEY, SMNVEV (reference sequence). The CDR3 DNA reads TGTGCCAGCAGCAACCATATACTGAGCACTGAAGCTTTCTTT. Its translation: CASSNHILSTEAFF.

This rearrangement joins TRBV27 to TRBJ1-1; D might be TRBD1 (5 bases). V lost 7 bases and J lost 1, with 13 bases in between. Germline V CDR1 and CDR2: MNHEY, SMNVEV (reference sequence). The CDR3 spans 14 residues. CDR3 sequence (DNA): TGTGCCAGCACTCCAGGGTTTAGGAACACTGAAGCTTTCTTT. Translation gives CASTPGFRNTEAFF.

This chain joins TRBV28 and TRBJ2-5, with 7 bases identical to TRBD1. CDR3 size: 15 residues. Germline CDR1 reads MDHEN; CDR2 reads SYDVKM. Trimming took 7 bases from V and 0 from J; bases not matched to a gene: 8. The CDR3 loop is CASKGATGNQETQYF. The CDR3 DNA reads TGTGCCAGCAAGGGGGCCACAGGGAACCAAGAGACCCAGTACTTC.

The chain recombines TRBV5-6 with TRBJ1-6; D gene uncertain. Between the trimmed V and J ends, which lost 0 bases and 8 bases, there was a span of 6 bases. The CDR3 spans 13 residues. In germline, CDR1 is SGHDT, CDR2 YYEEEE. The CDR3 sequence: CASSLGRDSPLHF. For the CDR3, the DNA is TGTGCCAGCAGCTTGGGGAGAGATTCACCCCTCCACTTT.

The chain combines TRBV5-1 with TRBJ2-7; TRBD2 agrees at 13 bases. V was clipped by 4 bases and J by 7 bases; unmatched bases: 11. CDR3 length: 16 amino acids. Germline CDR1 SGHRS, CDR2 YFSETQ. CDR3 sequence: CASSPPGLAGVGEQYF. CDR3 bases: TGCGCCAGCAGCCCGCCAGGACTAGCGGGAGTTGGGGAGCAGTACTTC.

The chain carries TRBV10-2 and TRBJ2-7, with 8 bases that match TRBD2. The CDR3 sequence is 13 residues long. CDR1 and CDR2 from the germline V gene are WSHSY and SAAADI. J lost 2 bases, V lost 7 bases, and 4 bases had no gene match. DNA of the CDR3: TGCGCCAGCACTCGAGCGGGAGCCTACGAGCAGTACTTC. Its protein is CASTRAGAYEQYF.

The V call is TRBV18, the J call TRBJ1-1; D gene uncertain. The V gene lost 0 bases and the J gene lost 1 base, with 6 bases spanning the gap. The CDR3 is made up of 14 amino acids. From germline, CDR1 is KGHSH and CDR2 LQKENI. Here the CDR3 reads CASSPPGGNTEAFF. The CDR3 DNA reads TGTGCCAGCTCACCACCGGGAGGGAACACTGAAGCTTTCTTT.

The genes are TRBV5-1 and TRBJ2-3; D remains ambiguous. V lost 2 bases, J lost 1 base, and 14 bases lay in between. Germline V gene lookup returns CDR1 SGHRS and CDR2 YFSETQ. CDR3 size: 16 residues. The CDR3 DNA reads TGCGCCAGCAGCTTTGCAATACTTAGTGGCACAGATACGCAGTATTTT. This sequence encodes CASSFAILSGTDTQYF.

The chain is built from TRBV9 and TRBJ2-7, with TRBD2 as a possible D gene (5 bases). V shed 3 bases and J shed 2 bases, with 9 bases lying between them. Germline V gives CDR1 SGDLS, CDR2 YYNGEE. This CDR3 has 13 amino acids. CDR3: CASSAGNPYEQYF. CDR3 in DNA: TGTGCCAGCAGCGCCGGGAATCCCTACGAGCAGTACTTC.

In its sample, this clone was seen once. The chain links TRBV6-5 to TRBJ1-5; 7 bases map to TRBD1. This CDR3 has 15 residues. Germline CDR1 and CDR2: MNHEY and SVGAGI. V dropped 10 bases and J dropped 6; count of bases not matched to a gene: 15. The CDR3 reads CATSSGDRAGQPQHF. The CDR3 coding sequence is TGTGCCACCTCATCGGGAGACAGGGCGGGTCAGCCCCAGCATTTT.

This sequence joins TRBV30 and TRBJ1-6; 7 bases are shared with TRBD1. Trimming at V came to 0 bases and at J to 5 bases, leaving 1 base not matched to a gene. The germline V gene encodes CDR1 GTSNPN and CDR2 SVGIG (reference sequence). The CDR3 consists of 14 residues. The CDR3 protein is CAWSVGTDNSPLHF. The CDR3 region has the DNA TGTGCCTGGAGTGTAGGGACAGATAATTCACCCCTCCACTTT.